This passage covers 4 T cell receptor beta chains from one sample sequenced in a study of shared clonotypes between healthy human individuals. Generated by immunoSEQ multiplex PCR, the TCRdb table keeps only in-frame clones and is missing some. The table lists just over 2,000,000 clones, 85% to 95% of them singletons. What was sequenced was naive CD4+ T cells sorted from blood. Documented subset: CD45RA+ positively selected. These receptor sequences come from a man between 18 and 29 years old in good health.

This chain uses TRBV28 with TRBJ2-2, with 10 bases matching TRBD2. This CDR3 is 16 amino acids long. CDR1 and CDR2 from the germline V gene are MDHEN and SYDVKM. Trimming took 6 bases from V and 5 from J; bases not matched to a gene: 9. In DNA form, the CDR3 reads TGTGCCAGCAGGCCACCGGGACTAGCGAGGACCGGGGAGCTGTTTTTT. Residues: CASRPPGLARTGELFF. The full variable domain, its missing parts supplied by reference TRBV28 and TRBJ2-2, is DVKVTQSSRYLVKRTGEKVFLECVQDMDHENMFWYRQDPGLGLRLIYFSYDVKMKEKGDIPEGYSVSREKKERFSLILESASTNQTSMYLCASRPPGLARTGELFFGEGSRLTVL.

V usage is TRBV7-9 and J usage is TRBJ2-7; 7 bases line up with TRBD1. Germline values: CDR1 SEHNR, CDR2 FQNEAQ (reference sequence). The ends lost 5 bases at V and 2 bases at J; junction bases unmatched: 15. The CDR3 length is 17 residues. CDR3 in amino acids: CASSPLRGGEGPYEQYF. CDR3 DNA sequence: TGTGCCAGCAGCCCTCTGAGAGGGGGCGAGGGGCCCTACGAGCAGTACTTC.

This chain joins TRBV4-1 and TRBJ2-3; TRBD2 agrees at 10 bases. CDR3 size: 15 residues. Germline-derived CDR1 and CDR2 are MGHRA and YSYEKL. With 4 bases clipped from V and 2 bases from J, the junction kept 3 bases outside the gene matches. CDR3 bases: TGCGCCAGCAGCCGGACTAGCGGAGACACAGATACGCAGTATTTT. Its translation is CASSRTSGDTDTQYF.

The chain couples TRBV5-1 to TRBJ1-5, with TRBD1 matching 7 bases. CDR3 length: 16 amino acids. V was pared by 4 bases and J by 0 bases, with 7 bases of the junction left unmatched. In germline, CDR1 is SGHRS, CDR2 YFSETQ. The CDR3 region is CASSQGDTVSNQPQHF. DNA for the CDR3: TGCGCCAGCAGCCAGGGGGACACGGTTAGCAATCAGCCCCAGCATTTT.